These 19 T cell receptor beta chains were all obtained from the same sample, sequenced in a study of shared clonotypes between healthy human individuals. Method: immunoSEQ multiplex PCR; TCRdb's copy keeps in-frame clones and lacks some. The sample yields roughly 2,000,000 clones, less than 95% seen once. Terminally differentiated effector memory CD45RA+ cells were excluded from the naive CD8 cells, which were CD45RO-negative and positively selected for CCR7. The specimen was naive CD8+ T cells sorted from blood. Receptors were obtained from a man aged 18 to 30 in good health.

The DNA of the CDR3 is TGCGCCAGCAGCCAAGATGGTCCCTTCACAGATACGCAGTATTTT. Its protein is CASSQDGPFTDTQYF. The V and J genes are TRBV4-1 and TRBJ2-3, with D uncertain. V was trimmed by 0 bases and J by 2 bases, leaving 9 bases between them. The CDR3 totals 15 residues. CDR1 and CDR2 (germline): MGHRA, YSYEKL.

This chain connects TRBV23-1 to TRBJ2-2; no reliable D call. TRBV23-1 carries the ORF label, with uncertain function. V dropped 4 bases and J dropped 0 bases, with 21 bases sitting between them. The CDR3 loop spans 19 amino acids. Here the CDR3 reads CASSLRPFDMLANTGELFF. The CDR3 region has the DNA TGCGCCAGCAGTCTCCGCCCCTTCGACATGCTCGCGAACACCGGGGAGCTGTTTTTT.

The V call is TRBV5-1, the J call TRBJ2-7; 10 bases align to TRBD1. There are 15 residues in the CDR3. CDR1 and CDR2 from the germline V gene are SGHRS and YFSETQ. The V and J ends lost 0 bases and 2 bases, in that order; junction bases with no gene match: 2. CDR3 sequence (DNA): TGCGCCAGCAGCTTGGTGACAGGGGGCACCTACGAGCAGTACTTC. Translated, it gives CASSLVTGGTYEQYF.

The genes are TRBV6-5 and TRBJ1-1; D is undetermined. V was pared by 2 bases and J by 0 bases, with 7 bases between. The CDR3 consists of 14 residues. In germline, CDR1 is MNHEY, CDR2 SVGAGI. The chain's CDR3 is CASSYSVVNTEAFF. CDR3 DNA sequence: TGTGCCAGCAGTTACAGTGTGGTGAACACTGAAGCTTTCTTT.

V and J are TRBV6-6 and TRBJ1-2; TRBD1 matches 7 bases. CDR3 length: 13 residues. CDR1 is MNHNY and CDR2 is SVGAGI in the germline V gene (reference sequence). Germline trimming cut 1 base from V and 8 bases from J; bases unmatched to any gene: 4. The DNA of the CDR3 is TGTGCCAGCAGTTACTTCACAGGGGACGGCTACACCTTC. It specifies CASSYFTGDGYTF.

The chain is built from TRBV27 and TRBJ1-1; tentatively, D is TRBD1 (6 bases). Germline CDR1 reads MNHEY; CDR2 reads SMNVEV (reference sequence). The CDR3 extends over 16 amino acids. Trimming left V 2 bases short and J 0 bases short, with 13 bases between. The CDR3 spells CASSLRGFGLNTEAFF. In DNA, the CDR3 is TGTGCCAGCAGTTTAAGGGGGTTTGGGCTGAACACTGAAGCTTTCTTT.

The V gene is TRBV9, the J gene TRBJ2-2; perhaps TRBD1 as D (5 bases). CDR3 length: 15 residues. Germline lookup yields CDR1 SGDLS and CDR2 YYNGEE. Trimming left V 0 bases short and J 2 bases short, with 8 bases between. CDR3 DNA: TGTGCCAGCAGCGTAGCGGACATAAACACCGGGGAGCTGTTTTTT. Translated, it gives CASSVADINTGELFF.

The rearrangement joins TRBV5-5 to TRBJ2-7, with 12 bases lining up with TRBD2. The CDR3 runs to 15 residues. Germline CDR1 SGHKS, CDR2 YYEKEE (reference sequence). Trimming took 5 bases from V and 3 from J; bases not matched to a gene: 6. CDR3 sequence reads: CASRQASGRVYEQYF. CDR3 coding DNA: TGTGCCAGCAGGCAAGCTAGCGGGAGGGTCTACGAGCAGTACTTC.

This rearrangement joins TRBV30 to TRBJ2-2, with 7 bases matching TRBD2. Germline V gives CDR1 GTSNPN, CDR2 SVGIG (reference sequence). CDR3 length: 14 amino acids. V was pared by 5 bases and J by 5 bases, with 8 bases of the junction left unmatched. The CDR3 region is CAWLSGIGTGELFF. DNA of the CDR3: TGTGCCTGGTTGAGCGGGATCGGGACCGGGGAGCTGTTTTTT.

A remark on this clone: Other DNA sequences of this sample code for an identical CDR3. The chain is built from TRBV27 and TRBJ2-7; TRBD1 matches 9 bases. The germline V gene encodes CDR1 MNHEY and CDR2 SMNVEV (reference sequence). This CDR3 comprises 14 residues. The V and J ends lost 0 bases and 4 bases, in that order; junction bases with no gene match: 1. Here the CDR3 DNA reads TGTGCCAGCAGTTTATCAGGGACAGGGTACGAGCAGTACTTC. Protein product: CASSLSGTGYEQYF.

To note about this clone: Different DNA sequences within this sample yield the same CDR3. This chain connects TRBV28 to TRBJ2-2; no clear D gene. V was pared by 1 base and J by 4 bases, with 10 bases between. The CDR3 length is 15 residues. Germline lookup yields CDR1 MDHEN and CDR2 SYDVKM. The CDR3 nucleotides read TGTGCCAGCAGTTTATTTGGCGAGCTCACCGGGGAGCTGTTTTTT. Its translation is CASSLFGELTGELFF.

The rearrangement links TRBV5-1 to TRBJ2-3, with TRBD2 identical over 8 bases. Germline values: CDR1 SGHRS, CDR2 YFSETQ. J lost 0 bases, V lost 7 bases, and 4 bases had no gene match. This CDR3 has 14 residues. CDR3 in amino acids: CASEASGSTDTQYF. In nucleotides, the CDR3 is TGCGCCAGCGAGGCTAGCGGGAGCACAGATACGCAGTATTTT.

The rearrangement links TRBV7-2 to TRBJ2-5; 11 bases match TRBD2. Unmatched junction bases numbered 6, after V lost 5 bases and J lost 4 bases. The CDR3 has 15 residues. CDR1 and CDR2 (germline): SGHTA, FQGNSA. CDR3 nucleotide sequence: TGTGCCAGCAGCAAAACCGGGACTAGCGGAGAGACCCAGTACTTC. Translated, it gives CASSKTGTSGETQYF.

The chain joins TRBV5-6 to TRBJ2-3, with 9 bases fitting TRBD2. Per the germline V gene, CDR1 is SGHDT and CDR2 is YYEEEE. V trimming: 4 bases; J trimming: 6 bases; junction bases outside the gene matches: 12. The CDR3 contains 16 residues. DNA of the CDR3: TGTGCCAGCAGCCTGGGACTAGCAGATATTTCGGATACGCAGTATTTT. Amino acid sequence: CASSLGLADISDTQYF.

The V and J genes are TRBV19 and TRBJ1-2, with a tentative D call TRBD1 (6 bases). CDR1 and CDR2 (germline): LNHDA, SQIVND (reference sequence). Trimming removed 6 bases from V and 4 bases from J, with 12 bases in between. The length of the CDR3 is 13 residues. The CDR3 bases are TGTGCCAGTAGCCAGGGGAGGAGCTATGGCTACACCTTC. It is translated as CASSQGRSYGYTF.

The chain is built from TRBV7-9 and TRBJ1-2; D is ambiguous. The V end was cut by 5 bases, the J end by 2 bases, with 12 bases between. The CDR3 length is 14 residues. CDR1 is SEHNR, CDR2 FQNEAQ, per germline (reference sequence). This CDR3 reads CASSPSEGNYGYTF. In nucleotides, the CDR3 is TGTGCCAGCAGCCCCTCGGAAGGGAACTATGGCTACACCTTC.

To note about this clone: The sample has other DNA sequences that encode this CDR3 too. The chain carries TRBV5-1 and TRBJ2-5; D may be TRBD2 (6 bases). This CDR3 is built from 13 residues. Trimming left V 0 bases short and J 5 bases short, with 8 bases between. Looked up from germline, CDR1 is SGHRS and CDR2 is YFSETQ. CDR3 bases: TGCGCCAGCAGCTTGGGCGGGGCTGAGACCCAGTACTTC. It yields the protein CASSLGGAETQYF.

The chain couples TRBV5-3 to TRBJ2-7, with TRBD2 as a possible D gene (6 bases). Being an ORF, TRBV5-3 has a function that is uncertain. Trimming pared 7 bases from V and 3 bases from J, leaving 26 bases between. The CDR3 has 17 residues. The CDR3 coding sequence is TGTGCCAGACCGGGGTCGCGGGGTGGAAATGGAAGCTACGAGCAGTACTTC. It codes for CARPGSRGGNGSYEQYF.

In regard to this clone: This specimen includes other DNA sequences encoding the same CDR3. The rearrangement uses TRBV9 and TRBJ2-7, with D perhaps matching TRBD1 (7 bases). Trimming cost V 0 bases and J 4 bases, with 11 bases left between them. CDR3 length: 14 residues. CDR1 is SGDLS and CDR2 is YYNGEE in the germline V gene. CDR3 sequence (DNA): TGTGCCAGCAGCGTAGCAGGGGGAGGATACGAGCAGTACTTC. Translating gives CASSVAGGGYEQYF.